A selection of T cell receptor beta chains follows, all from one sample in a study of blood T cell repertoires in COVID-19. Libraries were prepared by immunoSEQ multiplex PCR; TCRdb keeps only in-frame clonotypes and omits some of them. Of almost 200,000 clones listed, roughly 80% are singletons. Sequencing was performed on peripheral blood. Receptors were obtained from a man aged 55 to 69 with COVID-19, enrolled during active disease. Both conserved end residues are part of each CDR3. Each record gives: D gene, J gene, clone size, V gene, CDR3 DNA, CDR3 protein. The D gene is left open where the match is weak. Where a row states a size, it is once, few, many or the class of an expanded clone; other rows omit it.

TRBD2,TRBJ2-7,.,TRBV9,TGTGCCAGCAGCGTAGACGGGAGGGCCGCTCGGTACGAGCAGTACTTC,CASSVDGRAARYEQYF
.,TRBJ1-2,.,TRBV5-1,TGCGCCAGCAGCCCGCTGCAGGGAAGATCTGATGGCTACACCTTC,CASSPLQGRSDGYTF
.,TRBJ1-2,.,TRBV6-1,TGTGCCAGCACTTCGGACTATGGCTACACCTTC,CASTSDYGYTF
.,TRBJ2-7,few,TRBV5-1,TGCGCCAGCAGCTCACACGACGAGCAGTACTTC,CASSSHDEQYF
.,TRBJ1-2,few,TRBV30,TGTGCCTGTCAACTATCGGGGGTATACTATGGCTACACCTTC,CACQLSGVYYGYTF
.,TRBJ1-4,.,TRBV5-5,TGTGCCAGCAGCTTGGGGGTTGGCAGGGATCGCGAAAAACTGTTTTTT,CASSLGVGRDREKLFF
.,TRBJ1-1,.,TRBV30,TGTGCCTGGAGTGAGGACATAAACACTGAAGCTTTCTTT,CAWSEDINTEAFF
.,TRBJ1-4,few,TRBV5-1,TGCGCCAGCAGGGGGGCCGGTGAAAAACTGTTTTTT,CASRGAGEKLFF
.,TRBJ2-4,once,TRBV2,TGTGCCAGCAGTGGGCCGACAGTAACCAAAAACATTCAGTACTTC,CASSGPTVTKNIQYF
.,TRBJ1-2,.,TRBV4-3,TGCGCCAGCAGCCCGGATCGGGGTAACTATGGCTACACCTTC,CASSPDRGNYGYTF
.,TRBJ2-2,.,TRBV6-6,TGTGCCAGCAAGGGACAGAACACCGGGGAGCTGTTTTTT,CASKGQNTGELFF
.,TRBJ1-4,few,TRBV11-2,TGTGCCAGCAGCTTAGACCAGGAAAAACTGTTTTTT,CASSLDQEKLFF
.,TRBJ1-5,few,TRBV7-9,TGTGCCAGCAGCTCCAGGGGATCGCAACAGCCCCAGCATTTT,CASSSRGSQQPQHF
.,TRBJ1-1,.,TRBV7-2,TGTGCCAGCAGCCGGAGCCTGGGTGTAACTGAAGCTTTCTTT,CASSRSLGVTEAFF
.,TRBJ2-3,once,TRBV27,TGTGCCAGCAGTCAAGCCAGGGACACAGATACGCAGTATTTT,CASSQARDTDTQYF